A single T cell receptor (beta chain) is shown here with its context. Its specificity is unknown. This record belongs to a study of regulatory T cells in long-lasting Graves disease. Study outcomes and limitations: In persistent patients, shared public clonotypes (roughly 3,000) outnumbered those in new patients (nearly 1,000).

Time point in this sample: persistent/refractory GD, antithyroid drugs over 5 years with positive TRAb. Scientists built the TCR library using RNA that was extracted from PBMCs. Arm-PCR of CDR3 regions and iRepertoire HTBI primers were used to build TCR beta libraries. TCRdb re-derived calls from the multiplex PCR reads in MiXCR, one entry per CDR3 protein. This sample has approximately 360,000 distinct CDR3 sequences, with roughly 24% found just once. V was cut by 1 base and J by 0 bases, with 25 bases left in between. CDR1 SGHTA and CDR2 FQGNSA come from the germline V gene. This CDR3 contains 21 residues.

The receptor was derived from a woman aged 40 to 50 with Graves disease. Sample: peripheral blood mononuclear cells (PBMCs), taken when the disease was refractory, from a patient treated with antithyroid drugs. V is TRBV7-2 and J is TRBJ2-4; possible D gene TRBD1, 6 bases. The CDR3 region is CASSLVGTGLSLSVAKNIQYF. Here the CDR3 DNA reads TGTGCCAGCAGCTTAGTCGGCACAGGGCTTAGTCTGTCGGTAGCCAAAAACATTCAGTACTTC.